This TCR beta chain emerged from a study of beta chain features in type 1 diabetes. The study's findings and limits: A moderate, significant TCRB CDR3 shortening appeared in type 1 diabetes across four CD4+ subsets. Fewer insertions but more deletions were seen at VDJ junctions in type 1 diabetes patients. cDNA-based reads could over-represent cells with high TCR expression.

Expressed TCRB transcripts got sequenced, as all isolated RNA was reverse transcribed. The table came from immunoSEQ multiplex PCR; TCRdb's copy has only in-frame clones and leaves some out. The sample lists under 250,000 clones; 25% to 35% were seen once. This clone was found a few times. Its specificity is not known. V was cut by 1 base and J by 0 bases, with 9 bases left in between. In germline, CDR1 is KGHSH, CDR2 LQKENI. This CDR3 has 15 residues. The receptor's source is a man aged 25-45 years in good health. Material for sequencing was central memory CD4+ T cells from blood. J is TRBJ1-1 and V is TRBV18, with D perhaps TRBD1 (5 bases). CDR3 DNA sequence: TGTGCCAGCTCACCACTGGAGGGGTTGAACACTGAAGCTTTCTTT. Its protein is CASSPLEGLNTEAFF. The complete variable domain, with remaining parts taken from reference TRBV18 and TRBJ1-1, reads NAGVMQNPRHLVRRRGQEARLRCSPMKGHSHVYWYRQLPEEGLKFMVYLQKENIIDESGMPKERFSAEFPKEGPSILRIQQVVRGDSAAYFCASSPLEGLNTEAFFGQGTRLTVV.